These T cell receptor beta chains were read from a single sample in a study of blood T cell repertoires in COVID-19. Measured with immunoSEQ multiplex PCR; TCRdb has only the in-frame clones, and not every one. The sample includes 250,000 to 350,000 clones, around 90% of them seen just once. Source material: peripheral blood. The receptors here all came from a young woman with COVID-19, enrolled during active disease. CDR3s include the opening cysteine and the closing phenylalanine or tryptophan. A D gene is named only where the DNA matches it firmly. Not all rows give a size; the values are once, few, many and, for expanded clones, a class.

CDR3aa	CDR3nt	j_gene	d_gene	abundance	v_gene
CATGGTGQPDSNQPQHF	TGTGCCACGGGGGGGACAGGCCAACCAGATAGCAATCAGCCCCAGCATTTT	TRBJ1-5	TRBD1	NA	TRBV24-1
CASWREKYRADTQYF	TGTGCCAGCTGGCGGGAGAAATATAGGGCAGATACGCAGTATTTT	TRBJ2-3	TRBD2	NA	TRBV2
CASTSGVSYEQYF	TGTGCCAGCACAAGCGGGGTCTCCTACGAGCAGTACTTC	TRBJ2-7	TRBD2	few	TRBV6-5
CASSLGTGNSNQPQHF	TGCGCCAGCAGCCTAGGGACAGGGAATAGCAATCAGCCCCAGCATTTT	TRBJ1-5	TRBD1	once	TRBV4-1
CASSVSSTDTQYF	TGTGCCAGTAGCGTATCTAGCACAGATACGCAGTATTTT	TRBJ2-3	NA	NA	TRBV19
CASSLVAGGTYEQYF	TGTGCCAGCAGCTTGGTTGCGGGAGGGACCTACGAGCAGTACTTC	TRBJ2-7	TRBD2	few	TRBV5-5
CASSQAGRNYGYTF	TGTGCCAGCAGCCAAGCCGGCAGGAACTATGGCTACACCTTC	TRBJ1-2	NA	NA	TRBV14
CASSPVGGGETQYF	TGTGCCAGCAGCCCAGTTGGGGGAGGGGAGACCCAGTACTTC	TRBJ2-5	TRBD2	NA	TRBV2
CASSLARGTAFYEQYF	TGTGCCAGCAGCTTAGCGCGCGGGACAGCCTTCTACGAGCAGTACTTC	TRBJ2-7	NA	few	TRBV7-2
CASSIARGQAQPQHF	TGTGCCAGTAGTATAGCCAGGGGGCAGGCTCAGCCCCAGCATTTT	TRBJ1-5	TRBD1	NA	TRBV19
CATSDLVLAGGNNEQFF	TGTGCCACCAGTGATTTAGTTCTAGCGGGAGGGAACAATGAGCAGTTCTTC	TRBJ2-1	TRBD2	NA	TRBV24-1
CASSPGLGRGSYGYTF	TGTGCCAGCAGCCCCGGGTTGGGCAGGGGGTCCTATGGCTACACCTTC	TRBJ1-2	TRBD1	NA	TRBV11-2
CASSSLRGRDEKLFF	TGTGCCAGCAGCAGTCTCCGGGGGAGGGATGAAAAACTGTTTTTT	TRBJ1-4	NA	few	TRBV11-2
CASSYTTGHGNTIYF	TGTGCCAGCAGTTACACGACAGGGCATGGAAACACCATATATTTT	TRBJ1-3	TRBD1	once	TRBV6-5
CASRGQVDSPLHF	TGTGCCAGCAGGGGACAGGTTGATTCACCCCTCCACTTT	TRBJ1-6	TRBD1	NA	TRBV6-4
CATSRNREPQETQYF	TGTGCCACCAGCAGAAACAGGGAACCGCAAGAGACCCAGTACTTC	TRBJ2-5	NA	NA	TRBV15
CAISESRGEQYF	TGTGCCATCAGTGAGTCGCGGGGCGAGCAGTACTTC	TRBJ2-7	NA	NA	TRBV10-3
CASSLGQGLRNTEAFF	TGCGCCAGCAGCCTCGGACAGGGGCTAAGGAACACTGAAGCTTTCTTT	TRBJ1-1	TRBD1	NA	TRBV4-1
CASSMDRAAYEQYF	TGTGCCAGCAGCATGGACAGGGCCGCCTACGAGCAGTACTTC	TRBJ2-7	TRBD1	few	TRBV7-9
CASKPGRGEPNYGYTF	TGTGCCAGCAAACCGGGCCGGGGAGAGCCTAACTATGGCTACACCTTC	TRBJ1-2	NA	NA	TRBV21-1
CASSSRTVLNYGYTF	TGTGCCAGCAGTTCACGGACAGTACTTAACTATGGCTACACCTTC	TRBJ1-2	NA	NA	TRBV27
CASSRPKDSGDYGQYF	TGTGCCAGCAGTCGGCCTAAAGATAGCGGGGACTACGGGCAGTACTTC	TRBJ2-7	TRBD2	NA	TRBV28
CASSVGDTLAINEKLFF	TGTGCCAGCAGCGTAGGCGACACCCTTGCGATTAATGAAAAACTGTTTTTT	TRBJ1-4	NA	NA	TRBV9
CASSLGQGGTGELFF	TGCGCCAGCAGCTTGGGACAGGGCGGCACCGGGGAGCTGTTTTTT	TRBJ2-2	TRBD1	NA	TRBV5-1
CASSPGQLYEQYF	TGTGCCAGCAGTCCGGGACAGCTCTACGAGCAGTACTTC	TRBJ2-7	TRBD1	few	TRBV11-3
CAWSVRGGAYEQYF	TGTGCCTGGAGTGTACGAGGGGGTGCCTACGAGCAGTACTTC	TRBJ2-7	NA	NA	TRBV30
CASSPQGHETQYF	TGTGCCAGTAGTCCGCAGGGGCACGAGACCCAGTACTTC	TRBJ2-5	NA	NA	TRBV19